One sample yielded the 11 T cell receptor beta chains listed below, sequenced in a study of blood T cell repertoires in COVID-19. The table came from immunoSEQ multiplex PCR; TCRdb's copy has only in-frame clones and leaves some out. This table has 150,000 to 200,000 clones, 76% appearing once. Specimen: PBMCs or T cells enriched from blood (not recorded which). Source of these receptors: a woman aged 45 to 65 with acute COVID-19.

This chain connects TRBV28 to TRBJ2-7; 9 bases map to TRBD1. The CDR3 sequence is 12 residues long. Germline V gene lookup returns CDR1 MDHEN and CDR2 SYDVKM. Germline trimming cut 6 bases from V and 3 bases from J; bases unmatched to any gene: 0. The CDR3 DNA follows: TGTGCCAGCAGGGGACAGGGCTACGAGCAGTACGTC. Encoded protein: CASRGQGYEQYV.

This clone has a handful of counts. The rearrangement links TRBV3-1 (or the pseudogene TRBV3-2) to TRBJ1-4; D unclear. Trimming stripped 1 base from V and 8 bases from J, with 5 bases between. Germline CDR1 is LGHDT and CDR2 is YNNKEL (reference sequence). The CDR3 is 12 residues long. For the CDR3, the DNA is TGTGCCAGCAGCCAAGGTCGGGAAAAACTGTTTTTT. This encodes CASSQGREKLFF.

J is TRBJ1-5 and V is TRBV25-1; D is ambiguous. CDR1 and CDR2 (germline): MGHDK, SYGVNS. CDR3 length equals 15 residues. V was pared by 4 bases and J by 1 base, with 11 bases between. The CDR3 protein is CASSGGATSNQPQHF. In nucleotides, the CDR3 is TGTGCCAGCAGTGGAGGAGCCACGAGCAATCAGCCCCAGCATTTT.

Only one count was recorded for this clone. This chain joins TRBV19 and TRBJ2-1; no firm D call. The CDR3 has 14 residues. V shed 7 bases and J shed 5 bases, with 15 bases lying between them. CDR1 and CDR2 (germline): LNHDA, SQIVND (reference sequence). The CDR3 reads CASTPTRQHNEQFF. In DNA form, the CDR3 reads TGTGCCAGTACCCCAACCAGGCAGCACAATGAGCAGTTCTTC.

DNA for the CDR3: TGCGCCAGCAGCCCGTCCCGTGGGAGGAACACTGAAGCTTTCTTT. This sequence encodes CASSPSRGRNTEAFF. This sequence joins TRBV4-1 and TRBJ1-1; D remains unclear. V was clipped by 4 bases and J by 1 base, with 13 bases between them. Germline lookup yields CDR1 MGHRA and CDR2 YSYEKL. The CDR3 runs 15 residues.

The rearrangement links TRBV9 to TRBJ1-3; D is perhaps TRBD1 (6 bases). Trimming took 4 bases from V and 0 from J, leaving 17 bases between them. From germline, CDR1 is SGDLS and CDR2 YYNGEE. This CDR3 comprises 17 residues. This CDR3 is CASSTSDSGTSGNTIYF. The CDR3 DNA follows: TGTGCCAGCAGCACCTCGGACAGCGGAACCTCTGGAAACACCATATATTTT.

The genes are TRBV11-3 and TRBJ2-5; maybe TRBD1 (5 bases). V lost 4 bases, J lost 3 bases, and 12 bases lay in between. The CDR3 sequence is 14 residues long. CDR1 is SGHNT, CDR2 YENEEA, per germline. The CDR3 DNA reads TGTGCCAGCAGCTCCCAGGGTTTCGAAGAGACCCAGTACTTC. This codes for CASSSQGFEETQYF.

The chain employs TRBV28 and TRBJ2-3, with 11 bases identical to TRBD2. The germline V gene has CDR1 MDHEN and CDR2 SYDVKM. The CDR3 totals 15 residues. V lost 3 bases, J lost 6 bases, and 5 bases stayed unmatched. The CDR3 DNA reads TGTGCCAGCAGTTTGGCTAGCGGGGGGCCGGATACGCAGTATTTT. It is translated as CASSLASGGPDTQYF.

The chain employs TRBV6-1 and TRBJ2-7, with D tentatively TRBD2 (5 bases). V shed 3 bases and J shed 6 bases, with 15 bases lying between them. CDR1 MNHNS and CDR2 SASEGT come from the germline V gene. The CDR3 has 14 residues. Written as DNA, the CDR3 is TGTGCCAGCAGTGAGGCCTCCAGGAGGCGCGAGCAGTACGTC. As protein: CASSEASRRREQYV.

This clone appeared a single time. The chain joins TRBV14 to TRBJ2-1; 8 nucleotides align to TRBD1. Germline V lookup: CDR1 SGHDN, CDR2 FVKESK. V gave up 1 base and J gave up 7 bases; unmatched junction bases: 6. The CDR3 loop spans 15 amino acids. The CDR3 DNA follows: TGTGCCAGCAGCCAAGGACAGGGGAAAGGGAATGAGCAGTTCTTC. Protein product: CASSQGQGKGNEQFF. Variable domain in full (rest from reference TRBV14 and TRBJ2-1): EAGVTQFPSHSVIEKGQTVTLRCDPISGHDNLYWYRRVMGKEIKFLLHFVKESKQDESGMPNNRFLAERTGGTYSTLKVQPAELEDSGVYFCASSQGQGKGNEQFFGPGTRLTVL.

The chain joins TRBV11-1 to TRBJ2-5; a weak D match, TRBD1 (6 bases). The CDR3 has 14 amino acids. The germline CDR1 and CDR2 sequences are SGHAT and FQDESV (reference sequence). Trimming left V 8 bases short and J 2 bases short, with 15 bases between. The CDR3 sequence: CASSTRDKQETQYF. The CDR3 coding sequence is TGTGCCAGCTCAACCCGGGACAAACAAGAGACCCAGTACTTC.